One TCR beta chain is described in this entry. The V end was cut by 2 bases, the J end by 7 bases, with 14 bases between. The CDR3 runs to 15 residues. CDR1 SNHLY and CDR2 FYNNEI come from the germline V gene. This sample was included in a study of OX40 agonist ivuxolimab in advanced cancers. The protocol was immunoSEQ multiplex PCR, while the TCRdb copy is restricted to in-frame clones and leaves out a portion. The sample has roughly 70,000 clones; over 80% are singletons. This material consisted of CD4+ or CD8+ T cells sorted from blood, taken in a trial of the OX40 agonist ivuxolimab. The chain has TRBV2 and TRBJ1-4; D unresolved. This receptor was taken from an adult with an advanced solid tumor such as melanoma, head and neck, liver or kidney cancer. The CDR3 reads CASSERVRAGEKLFF. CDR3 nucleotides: TGTGCCAGCAGTGAAAGGGTCAGAGCAGGTGAAAAACTGTTTTTT.